What follows are 12 T cell receptor beta chains derived from one specimen sequenced in a study of T cells after yellow fever vaccination. A single record per CDR3 protein comes from TCRdb applying MiXCR to the 5' RACE reads. Found here are about 350,000 distinct CDR3 sequences, 11% of them singletons; the top ten hold roughly 18%. The sample was PBMCs, taken on the day of the first yellow fever vaccination. These receptors all stem from a man aged 18-30 years who received the YFV17D yellow fever vaccine.

The chain is built from TRBV24-1 and TRBJ2-5, with 7 bases that match TRBD2. V was pared by 4 bases and J by 2 bases, with 6 bases of the junction left unmatched. Germline CDR1 reads KGHDR; CDR2 reads SFDVKD. There are 15 residues in the CDR3. The CDR3: CATSDASGSQETQYF. CDR3 DNA: TGTGCCACCAGTGACGCTAGCGGATCGCAAGAGACCCAGTACTTC.

This clonotype was observed at least ten times. This chain uses TRBV28 with TRBJ2-2, with 7 bases identical to TRBD1. Germline CDR1 reads MDHEN; CDR2 reads SYDVKM. This CDR3 contains 15 residues. V shed 5 bases and J 4 bases; nucleotides not matched to a gene: 7. The CDR3 nucleotides are TGTGCCAGCAGTAATGGGGACAGACTCACCGGGGAGCTGTTTTTT. Translating it yields CASSNGDRLTGELFF. The variable domain in full, with the rest retrieved from reference TRBV28 and TRBJ2-2, is DVKVTQSSRYLVKRTGEKVFLECVQDMDHENMFWYRQDPGLGLRLIYFSYDVKMKEKGDIPEGYSVSREKKERFSLILESASTNQTSMYLCASSNGDRLTGELFFGEGSRLTVL.

The chain joins TRBV7-6 to TRBJ2-1, with TRBD2 matching 10 bases. This CDR3 is 15 amino acids long. Per the germline V gene, CDR1 is SGHVS and CDR2 is FNYEAQ. Losses at the gene ends were 5 bases for V and 5 bases for J; bases not matched to a gene: 6. The CDR3 DNA follows: TGTGCCAGCAGCCCAGTAGCGGGGGGTAACAATGAGCAGTTCTTC. Translated: CASSPVAGGNNEQFF. The full variable domain, completed using reference TRBV7-6 and TRBJ2-1, is GAGVSQSPRYKVTKRGQDVALRCDPISGHVSLYWYRQALGQGPEFLTYFNYEAQQDKSGLPNDRFSAERPEGSISTLTIQRTEQRDSAMYRCASSPVAGGNNEQFFGPGTRLTVL.

This chain connects TRBV6-1 to TRBJ2-7; D is perhaps TRBD2 (7 bases). Trimming left V 8 bases short and J 4 bases short, with 15 bases between. Germline V gene lookup returns CDR1 MNHNS and CDR2 SASEGT. This CDR3 comprises 13 residues. The CDR3 bases are TGTGCCAGCGGATTAAGGGGGGGTTACGAGCAGTACTTC. Residues: CASGLRGGYEQYF.

This sequence joins TRBV3-1 and TRBJ2-3, with 11 nucleotides matching TRBD2. Per germline, CDR1 LGHDT and CDR2 YNNKEL (reference sequence). The junction had 4 bases not matched to a gene; V was cut back by 6 bases and J by 2 bases. The CDR3 totals 15 residues. Written as DNA, the CDR3 is TGTGCCAGCAGTAGGGGACTAGCGGACACAGATACGCAGTATTTT. This gives the protein CASSRGLADTDTQYF.

The CDR3 spells CASSISGGILYEQFF. The CDR3 DNA is TGTGCCAGCAGCATTAGCGGGGGGATTCTGTATGAGCAGTTCTTC. The chain links TRBV7-2 to TRBJ2-1; 10 positions match TRBD2. The CDR3 loop spans 15 amino acids. V trimming: 5 bases; J trimming: 8 bases; junction bases outside the gene matches: 9. Germline-derived CDR1 and CDR2 are SGHTA and FQGNSA.

Many counts were recorded for this clonotype. The chain links TRBV11-2 to TRBJ1-6; D unclear. Germline lookup yields CDR1 SGHAT and CDR2 FQNNGV. This CDR3 comprises 16 residues. V lost 6 bases to trimming and J lost 5 bases, with 17 bases between them. CDR3 region: CASSLRPGGNNSPLHF. CDR3 sequence (DNA): TGTGCCAGCAGTCTGAGACCCGGCGGTAATAATTCACCCCTCCACTTT.

This clonotype was counted many times. The chain combines TRBV7-2 with TRBJ2-7; D is possibly TRBD2 (6 bases). The CDR3 runs to 13 residues. V dropped 5 bases and J dropped 4 bases, with 12 bases sitting between them. Germline CDR1 is SGHTA and CDR2 is FQGNSA. The CDR3 nucleotides read TGTGCCAGCAGCCCTCTGGGGGGTTACGAGCAGTACTTC. This encodes CASSPLGGYEQYF.

This chain's CDR3 is CASSLVGGLPQETQYF. For the CDR3, the DNA is TGTGCCAGCAGCTTAGTCGGGGGGCTCCCCCAAGAGACCCAGTACTTC. The chain combines TRBV7-2 with TRBJ2-5, with D possibly being TRBD2 (7 bases). Germline V lookup: CDR1 SGHTA, CDR2 FQGNSA. Trimming removed 1 base at V and 1 base at J, with 13 bases between. This CDR3 is 16 amino acids long. Based on the CDR3 plus reference TRBV7-2 and TRBJ2-5, the full variable domain is GAGVSQSPSNKVTEKGKDVELRCDPISGHTALYWYRQSLGQGLEFLIYFQGNSAPDKSGLPSDRFSAERTGGSVSTLTIQRTQQEDSAVYLCASSLVGGLPQETQYFGPGTRLLVL.

The rearrangement joins TRBV12-3 or TRBV12-4 to TRBJ2-2, with D unclear. The V end lost 7 bases, the J end lost 3 bases, and 15 bases lay between the germline ends. CDR3 length: 15 residues. CDR3 sequence (DNA): TGTGCCAGCACCAAGAGCGACCCCTACACCGGGGAGCTGTTTTTT. Amino acids: CASTKSDPYTGELFF.

This clonotype was recorded at least ten times. The V and J genes are TRBV4-3 and TRBJ2-1; TRBD2 matches 7 bases. The CDR3 loop spans 11 amino acids. Germline V CDR1 and CDR2: LGHNA, YSLEER. Trimming removed 5 bases from V and 9 bases from J; junction bases left unmatched: 1. In DNA form, the CDR3 reads TGCGCCAGCAGCTGGGGGGGTGAGCAGTTCTTC. Amino acid sequence: CASSWGGEQFF.

The gene calls are TRBV9 and TRBJ1-1; D is ambiguous. The V gene's germline CDR1 is SGDLS and CDR2 YYNGEE. The CDR3 runs to 14 residues. Deletions cut 2 bases from V and 1 base from J, with 9 bases between. The CDR3 nucleotides are TGTGCCAGCAGCGTGACGGGAAGGAACACTGAAGCTTTCTTT. This gives the protein CASSVTGRNTEAFF.